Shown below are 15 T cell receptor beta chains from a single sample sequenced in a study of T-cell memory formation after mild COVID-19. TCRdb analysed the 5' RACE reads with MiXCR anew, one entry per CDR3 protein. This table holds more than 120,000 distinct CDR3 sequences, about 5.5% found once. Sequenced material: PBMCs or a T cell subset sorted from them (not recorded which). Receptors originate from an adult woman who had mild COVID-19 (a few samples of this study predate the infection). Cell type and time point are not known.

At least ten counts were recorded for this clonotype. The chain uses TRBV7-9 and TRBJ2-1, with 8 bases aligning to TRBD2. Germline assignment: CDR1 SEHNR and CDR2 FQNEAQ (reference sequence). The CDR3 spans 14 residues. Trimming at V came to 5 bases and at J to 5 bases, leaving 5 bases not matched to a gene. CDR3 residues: CASSQSTSDNEQFF. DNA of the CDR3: TGTGCCAGCAGCCAATCGACTAGCGACAATGAGCAGTTCTTC.

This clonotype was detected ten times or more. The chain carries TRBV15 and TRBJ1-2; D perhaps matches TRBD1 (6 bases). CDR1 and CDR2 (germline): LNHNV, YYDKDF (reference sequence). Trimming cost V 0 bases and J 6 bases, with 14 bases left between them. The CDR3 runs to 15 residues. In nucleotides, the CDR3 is TGTGCCACCAGCAGAGATGGGGGCAGGGCAAATGGCTACACCTTC. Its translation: CATSRDGGRANGYTF.

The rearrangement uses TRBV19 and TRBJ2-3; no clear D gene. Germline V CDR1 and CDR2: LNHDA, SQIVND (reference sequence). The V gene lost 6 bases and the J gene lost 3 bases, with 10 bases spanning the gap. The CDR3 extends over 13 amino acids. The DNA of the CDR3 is TGTGCCAGTAGGTTTTCGGGTACAGATACGCAGTATTTT. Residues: CASRFSGTDTQYF. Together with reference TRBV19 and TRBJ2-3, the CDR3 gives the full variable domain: DGGITQSPKYLFRKEGQNVTLSCEQNLNHDAMYWYRQDPGQGLRLIYYSQIVNDFQKGDIAEGYSVSREKKESFPLTVTSAQKNPTAFYLCASRFSGTDTQYFGPGTRLTVL.

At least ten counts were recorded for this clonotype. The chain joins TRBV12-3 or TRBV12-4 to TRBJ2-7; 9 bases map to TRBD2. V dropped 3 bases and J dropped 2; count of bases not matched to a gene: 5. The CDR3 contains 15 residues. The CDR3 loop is CASSFRLAGPYEQYF. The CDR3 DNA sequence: TGTGCCAGCAGTTTTCGTCTAGCGGGACCCTACGAGCAGTACTTC.

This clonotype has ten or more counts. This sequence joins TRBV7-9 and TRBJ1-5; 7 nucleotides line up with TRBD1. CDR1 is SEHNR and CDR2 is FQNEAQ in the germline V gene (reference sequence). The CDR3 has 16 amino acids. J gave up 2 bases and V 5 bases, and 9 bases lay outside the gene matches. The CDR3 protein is CASSLGTAARNQPQHF. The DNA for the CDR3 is TGTGCCAGCAGCCTGGGGACAGCTGCCCGCAATCAGCCCCAGCATTTT. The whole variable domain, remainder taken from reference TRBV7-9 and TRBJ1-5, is DTGVSQNPRHKITKRGQNVTFRCDPISEHNRLYWYRQTLGQGPEFLTYFQNEAQLEKSRLLSDRFSAERPKGSFSTLEIQRTEQGDSAMYLCASSLGTAARNQPQHFGDGTRLSIL.

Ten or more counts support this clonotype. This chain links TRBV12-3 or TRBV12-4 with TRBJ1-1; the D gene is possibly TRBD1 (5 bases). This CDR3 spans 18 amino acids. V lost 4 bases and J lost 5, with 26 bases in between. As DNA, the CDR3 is TGTGCCAGCAGTTCATCCCACCCATACAGGAATCGGAGGACTGAAGCTTTCTTT. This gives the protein CASSSSHPYRNRRTEAFF.

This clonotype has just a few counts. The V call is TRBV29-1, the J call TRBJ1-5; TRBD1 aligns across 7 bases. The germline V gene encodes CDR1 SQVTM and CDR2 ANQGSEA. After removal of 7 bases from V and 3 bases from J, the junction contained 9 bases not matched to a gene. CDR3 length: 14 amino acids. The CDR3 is CSATGTDPNQPQHF. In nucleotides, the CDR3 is TGCAGCGCAACCGGGACAGACCCCAATCAGCCCCAGCATTTT.

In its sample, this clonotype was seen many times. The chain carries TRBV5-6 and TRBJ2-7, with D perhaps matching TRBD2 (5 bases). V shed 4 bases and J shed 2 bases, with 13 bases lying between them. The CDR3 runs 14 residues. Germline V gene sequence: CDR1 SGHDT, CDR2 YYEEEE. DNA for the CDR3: TGTGCCAGCAGCATAGGACGGAGGACCTACGAGCAGTACTTC. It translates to CASSIGRRTYEQYF. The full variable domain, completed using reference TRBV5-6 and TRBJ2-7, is DAGVTQSPTHLIKTRGQQVTLRCSPKSGHDTVSWYQQALGQGPQFIFQYYEEEERQRGNFPDRFSGHQFPNYSSELNVNALLLGDSALYLCASSIGRRTYEQYFGPGTRLTVT.

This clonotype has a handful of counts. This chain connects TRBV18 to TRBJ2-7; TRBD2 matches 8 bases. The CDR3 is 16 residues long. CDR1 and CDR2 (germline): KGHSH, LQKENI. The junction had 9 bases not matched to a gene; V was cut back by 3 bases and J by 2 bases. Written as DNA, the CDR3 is TGTGCCAGCTCACCCTTACCGACTAGCGATACCTACGAGCAGTACTTC. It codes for CASSPLPTSDTYEQYF.

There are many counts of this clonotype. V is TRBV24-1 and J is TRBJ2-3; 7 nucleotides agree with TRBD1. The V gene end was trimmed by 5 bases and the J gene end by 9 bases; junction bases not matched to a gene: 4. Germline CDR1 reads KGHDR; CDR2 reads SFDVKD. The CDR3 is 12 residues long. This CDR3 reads CATSVVGGTQYF. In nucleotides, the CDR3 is TGTGCCACCAGTGTAGTAGGGGGCACGCAGTATTTT.

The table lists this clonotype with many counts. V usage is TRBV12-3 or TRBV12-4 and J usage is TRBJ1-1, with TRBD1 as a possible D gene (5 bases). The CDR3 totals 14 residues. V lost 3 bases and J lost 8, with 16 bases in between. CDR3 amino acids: CASSLWRGSQEAFF. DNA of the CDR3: TGTGCCAGCAGTTTGTGGCGGGGGTCACAAGAAGCTTTCTTT.

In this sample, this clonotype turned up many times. The CDR3 is CASRMGTGIYNEQFF. The CDR3 bases are TGCGCCAGCAGAATGGGAACAGGGATCTACAATGAGCAGTTCTTC. The chain has TRBV5-1 and TRBJ2-1, with a weak D call TRBD1 (6 bases). The CDR3 has 15 amino acids. V was clipped by 5 bases and J by 3 bases, with 15 bases between them. Germline assignment: CDR1 SGHRS and CDR2 YFSETQ.

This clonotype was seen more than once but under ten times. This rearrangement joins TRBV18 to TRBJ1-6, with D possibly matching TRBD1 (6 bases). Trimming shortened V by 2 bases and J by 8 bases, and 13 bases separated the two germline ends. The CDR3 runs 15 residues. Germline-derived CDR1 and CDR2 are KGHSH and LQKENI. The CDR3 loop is CASSPTAGVDSPLHF. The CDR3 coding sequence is TGTGCCAGCTCACCAACCGCAGGGGTGGATTCACCCCTCCACTTT.

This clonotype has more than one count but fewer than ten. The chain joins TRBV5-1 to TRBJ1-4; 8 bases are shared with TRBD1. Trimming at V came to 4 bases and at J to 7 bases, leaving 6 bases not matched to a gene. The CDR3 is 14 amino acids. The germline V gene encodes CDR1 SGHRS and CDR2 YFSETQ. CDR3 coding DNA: TGCGCCAGCAGCCAAGGACAGGGTGCTGAAAAACTGTTTTTT. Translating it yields CASSQGQGAEKLFF.

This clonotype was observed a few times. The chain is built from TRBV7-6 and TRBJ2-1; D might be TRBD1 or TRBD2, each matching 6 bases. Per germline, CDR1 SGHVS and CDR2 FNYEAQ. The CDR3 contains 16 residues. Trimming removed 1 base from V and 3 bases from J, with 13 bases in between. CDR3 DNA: TGTGCCAGCAGCTTAGAGGGGGGAGCAGTCTACAATGAGCAGTTCTTC. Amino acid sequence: CASSLEGGAVYNEQFF.